This is a list of T cell receptor beta chains from one sample in a study of shared clonotypes between healthy human individuals. Profiling relied on immunoSEQ multiplex PCR, and the TCRdb table lists in-frame clones only, not all of them. Of about 1.1 million clones listed, 75% to 80% are singletons. The sample comprised memory CD4+ T cells from PBMCs. All receptors derive from a man aged 18 to 29 in good health. Some clones in this sample may be carry-over from other donors' samples. CDR3s include the opening cysteine and the closing phenylalanine or tryptophan. The D gene is left open where the match is weak. Clone size, where shown, is once, few, many, or a class for clones that have expanded.

j_gene: TRBJ2-7; v_gene: TRBV7-8; d_gene: .; abundance: .; CDR3nt: TGTGCCAGCAGCTTAGGAGGAGCGGATCCCTACGAGCAGTACTTC; CDR3aa: CASSLGGADPYEQYF
j_gene: TRBJ1-1; v_gene: TRBV2; d_gene: .; abundance: .; CDR3nt: TGTGCCAGCAGTGAAGGGCCATTAACTTTCGCTGAAGCTTTCTTT; CDR3aa: CASSEGPLTFAEAFF
j_gene: TRBJ2-3; v_gene: TRBV7-2; d_gene: TRBD2; abundance: .; CDR3nt: TGTGCCAGCAGCTTAGCCGCGGGAGGGGCAGATACGCAGTATTTT; CDR3aa: CASSLAAGGADTQYF
j_gene: TRBJ2-5; v_gene: TRBV27; d_gene: .; abundance: .; CDR3nt: TGTGCCAGCAGTTTATCGAAGAAAGGAGAGACCCAGTACTTC; CDR3aa: CASSLSKKGETQYF
j_gene: TRBJ2-5; v_gene: TRBV7-9; d_gene: .; abundance: .; CDR3nt: TGTGCCAGCAGCTTAAAGGGGGGTCAGTACTTC; CDR3aa: CASSLKGGQYF
j_gene: TRBJ1-1; v_gene: TRBV5-8; d_gene: .; abundance: .; CDR3nt: TGTGCCAGCAGCTTGGACGGGGGGAACACTGACACTGAAGCTTTCTTT; CDR3aa: CASSLDGGNTDTEAFF
j_gene: TRBJ2-2; v_gene: TRBV5-1; d_gene: TRBD2; abundance: .; CDR3nt: TGCGCCAGCACCAGGAGCGGGAGAGAGGACACCGGGGAGCTGTTTTTT; CDR3aa: CASTRSGREDTGELFF
j_gene: TRBJ2-1; v_gene: TRBV7-3; d_gene: TRBD1; abundance: .; CDR3nt: TGTGCCAGCAGCTTGGACAGGTCCTACAATGAGCAGTTCTTC; CDR3aa: CASSLDRSYNEQFF
j_gene: TRBJ2-2; v_gene: TRBV28; d_gene: TRBD1; abundance: .; CDR3nt: TGTGCCAGCAGAGGGGCAGGGGGCGGGAACACCGGGGAGCTGTTTTTT; CDR3aa: CASRGAGGGNTGELFF
j_gene: TRBJ2-1; v_gene: TRBV7-2; d_gene: TRBD2; abundance: .; CDR3nt: TGTGCCAGCAGCTTAGTTCTAGCGGGAGGGAATGAGCAGTTCTTC; CDR3aa: CASSLVLAGGNEQFF
j_gene: TRBJ1-5; v_gene: TRBV7-8; d_gene: .; abundance: .; CDR3nt: TGTGCCAGCAGCTTATTGAAGGGAGGGGGGCAGTATAGCAATCAGCCCCAGCATTTT; CDR3aa: CASSLLKGGGQYSNQPQHF
j_gene: TRBJ2-7; v_gene: TRBV9; d_gene: .; abundance: .; CDR3nt: TGTGCCAGCAGCGTTTCCCCCGGGCGGGGAAGCTCCTACGAGCAGTACTTC; CDR3aa: CASSVSPGRGSSYEQYF
j_gene: TRBJ1-5; v_gene: TRBV6-1; d_gene: .; abundance: .; CDR3nt: TGTGCCAGCAGTGAAAATCAGCCCCAGCATTTT; CDR3aa: CASSENQPQHF
j_gene: TRBJ1-5; v_gene: TRBV7-2; d_gene: .; abundance: .; CDR3nt: TGTGCCAGCAGCCCTGACTCCTACAATCAGCCCCAGCATTTT; CDR3aa: CASSPDSYNQPQHF
j_gene: TRBJ2-2; v_gene: TRBV19; d_gene: TRBD1; abundance: .; CDR3nt: TGTGCCAGTATCCGGACAGGCGCCACCGGGGAGCTGTTTTTT; CDR3aa: CASIRTGATGELFF
j_gene: TRBJ1-5; v_gene: TRBV28; d_gene: TRBD1; abundance: .; CDR3nt: TGTGCCAGCAGCTTAGGGCGGGACAGGGGGTATAGCAATCAGCCCCAGCATTTT; CDR3aa: CASSLGRDRGYSNQPQHF
j_gene: TRBJ1-2; v_gene: TRBV5-5; d_gene: .; abundance: .; CDR3nt: TGTGCCAGCAGCTTGGTGCGGGACTATGGCTACACCTTC; CDR3aa: CASSLVRDYGYTF
j_gene: TRBJ2-5; v_gene: TRBV9; d_gene: .; abundance: many; CDR3nt: TGTGCCAGCAGCGTAGACAGGCAAGAGACCCAGTACTTC; CDR3aa: CASSVDRQETQYF
j_gene: TRBJ2-3; v_gene: TRBV7-3; d_gene: TRBD2; abundance: .; CDR3nt: TGTGCCAGCAGCTCCCGGATGCTAGCGGCCACAGATACGCAGTATTTT; CDR3aa: CASSSRMLAATDTQYF
j_gene: TRBJ1-2; v_gene: TRBV7-2; d_gene: TRBD1; abundance: once; CDR3nt: TGTGCCAGCAGCTTTACCGGGACAGGGGGTGGCTACACCTTC; CDR3aa: CASSFTGTGGGYTF
j_gene: TRBJ2-3; v_gene: TRBV18; d_gene: TRBD2; abundance: once; CDR3nt: TGTGCCAGCTCACCGGGCCTTGCTAGCGGGAGGGCAGATACGCAGTATTTT; CDR3aa: CASSPGLASGRADTQYF
j_gene: TRBJ2-5; v_gene: TRBV5-1; d_gene: TRBD2; abundance: .; CDR3nt: TGCGCCAGCAGCGCTGGGACTAGTTTAACAGAGACCCAGTACTTC; CDR3aa: CASSAGTSLTETQYF
j_gene: TRBJ2-1; v_gene: TRBV7-9; d_gene: TRBD2; abundance: .; CDR3nt: TGTGCCAGCAGCGTGGGACTAGCGAACAATGAGCAGTTCTTC; CDR3aa: CASSVGLANNEQFF
j_gene: TRBJ2-7; v_gene: TRBV4-1; d_gene: TRBD1; abundance: .; CDR3nt: TGCGCCAGCAGCCAAAACGTCGGACAGGGGGCACGGGAGCAGTACTTC; CDR3aa: CASSQNVGQGAREQYF
j_gene: TRBJ2-7; v_gene: TRBV2; d_gene: .; abundance: .; CDR3nt: TGTGCCAGCAGGCCCTACGAGCAGTACTTC; CDR3aa: CASRPYEQYF
j_gene: TRBJ2-6; v_gene: TRBV7-2; d_gene: .; abundance: .; CDR3nt: TGTGCCAGCAGCTTCCGGAGGGCCGGTGGGGCCAACGTCCTGACTTTC; CDR3aa: CASSFRRAGGANVLTF
j_gene: TRBJ2-1; v_gene: TRBV2; d_gene: .; abundance: .; CDR3nt: TGTGCCAGCAGCCCTTATAGCGGGCAGTTCTTC; CDR3aa: CASSPYSGQFF
j_gene: TRBJ2-1; v_gene: TRBV2; d_gene: TRBD2; abundance: once; CDR3nt: TGTGCCAGCATGGGGGGACTAGCTACTGAGCAGTTCTTC; CDR3aa: CASMGGLATEQFF
j_gene: TRBJ1-3; v_gene: TRBV11-2; d_gene: TRBD1; abundance: .; CDR3nt: TGTGCCAGCAGCACCTACAGGGGAGACTCTGGAAACACCATATATTTT; CDR3aa: CASSTYRGDSGNTIYF